The 15 T cell receptor beta chains in this list originate from one sample, sequenced in a study of CD8 T cells in ankylosing spondylitis. Via MiXCR, TCRdb re-called the 5' RACE reads, giving one row per CDR3 protein. The sample carries approximately 150,000 distinct CDR3 sequences, 9.8% recorded once. The sequencing sample was made of blood, either unsorted or a sorted T cell fraction (not recorded which). The receptors stem from a female donor with ankylosing spondylitis or in good health (not recorded which).

J is TRBJ1-2 and V is TRBV27; D gene uncertain. This CDR3 spans 13 amino acids. Germline CDR1 and CDR2: MNHEY and SMNVEV (reference sequence). V gave up 0 bases and J gave up 6 bases, with 8 bases separating them. The CDR3 nucleotides are TGTGCCAGCAGTTTATCTGGACGTCATGGCTACACCTTC. Amino acid sequence: CASSLSGRHGYTF.

This clonotype was recorded a few times. This rearrangement joins TRBV24-1 to TRBJ2-2; D tentatively reads TRBD1 or TRBD2 (5 bases each). CDR1 is KGHDR and CDR2 is SFDVKD in the germline V gene. The length of the CDR3 is 15 residues. V was pared by 6 bases and J by 1 base, with 11 bases between. CDR3 DNA sequence: TGTGCCACCAGTACGGGACGGGAGAACACCGGGGAGCTGTTTTTT. Protein sequence: CATSTGRENTGELFF.

Only a few counts were recorded for this clonotype. The gene calls are TRBV19 and TRBJ2-1; D gene unclear. The CDR3 length is 13 residues. In germline, CDR1 is LNHDA, CDR2 SQIVND (reference sequence). Trimming pared 10 bases from V and 5 bases from J, leaving 15 bases between. CDR3 amino acids: CATRKGLDNEQFF. Here the CDR3 DNA reads TGTGCCACCCGGAAGGGCCTAGACAATGAGCAGTTCTTC.

This chain connects TRBV6-2 or TRBV6-3 to TRBJ2-1; possibly TRBD2 for D (5 bases). CDR1 and CDR2 from the germline V gene are MNHEY and SVGEGT. This CDR3 region has 15 residues. The V end lost 8 bases, the J end lost 4 bases, and 18 bases lay between the germline ends. CDR3 sequence (DNA): TGTGCCAGCTCGTTGGAGGCCCCCCTATACAATGAGCAGTTCTTC. It specifies CASSLEAPLYNEQFF.

The chain carries TRBV10-3 and TRBJ2-1; possible D gene TRBD2, 5 bases. Germline CDR1 is ENHRY and CDR2 is SYGVKD. The V and J ends lost 3 bases and 1 base respectively, with 7 bases between them. This CDR3 has 14 residues. DNA for the CDR3: TGTGCCATCAGTGATCGGGAATCCTACAATGAGCAGTTCTTC. This encodes CAISDRESYNEQFF.

This clonotype was seen many times. The chain recombines TRBV21-1 with TRBJ2-7. TRBV21-1 represents a pseudogene. This CDR3 is built from 12 residues. The CDR3 protein is CASSKCIYRRGF. The DNA for the CDR3 is TGTGCCAGCAGCAAATGTATATACCGACGTGGCTTC.

This clonotype showed up many times. The J gene is TRBJ2-7, the V gene TRBV27, with D hard to call. CDR1 MNHEY and CDR2 SMNVEV come from the germline V gene (reference sequence). The CDR3 totals 11 residues. The V end lost 4 bases, the J end lost 7 bases, and 8 bases lay between the germline ends. Here the CDR3 DNA reads TGTGCCAGCAGTTCAAATGTGGAGCAGTACTTC. Protein sequence: CASSSNVEQYF.

This clonotype was seen many times. The chain recombines TRBV29-1 with TRBJ1-1; 9 bases are shared with TRBD1. Trimming cost V 7 bases and J 5 bases; bases outside gene matches: 8. Per germline, CDR1 SQVTM and CDR2 ANQGSEA. CDR3 length equals 13 residues. The CDR3 DNA follows: TGCAGCGCCCGGGGACAGGGCGATACTGAAGCTTTCTTT. This codes for CSARGQGDTEAFF.

The rearrangement uses TRBV20-1 and TRBJ2-5, with TRBD2 identical over 11 bases. CDR3 size: 13 residues. Germline CDR1 reads DFQATT; CDR2 reads SNEGSKA (reference sequence). V shed 5 bases, J shed 5 bases, and the junction held 4 bases outside the gene matches. CDR3 in amino acids: CSALTSGEETQYF. The CDR3 region has the DNA TGCAGTGCTTTGACTAGCGGGGAGGAGACCCAGTACTTC.

The table lists this clonotype with a few counts. The chain employs TRBV6-5 and TRBJ2-1; 8 nucleotides align to TRBD1. From germline, CDR1 is MNHEY and CDR2 SVGAGI. Losses at the gene ends were 0 bases for V and 2 bases for J; bases not matched to a gene: 9. The length of the CDR3 is 18 residues. The chain's CDR3 is CASSYSVTGTGPYNEQFF. DNA for the CDR3: TGTGCCAGCAGTTACTCGGTAACCGGGACAGGTCCCTACAATGAGCAGTTCTTC.

V gene TRBV7-9 combines with J gene TRBJ2-3; TRBD1 might be the D (5 bases). This CDR3 has 14 amino acids. Germline V gene lookup returns CDR1 SEHNR and CDR2 FQNEAQ (reference sequence). V shed 5 bases and J shed 6 bases, with 15 bases lying between them. The CDR3 DNA follows: TGTGCCAGCAGCCCAACAGGTACCTCTGATACGCAGTATTTT. This sequence encodes CASSPTGTSDTQYF. The full variable domain, completed using reference TRBV7-9 and TRBJ2-3, is DTGVSQNPRHKITKRGQNVTFRCDPISEHNRLYWYRQTLGQGPEFLTYFQNEAQLEKSRLLSDRFSAERPKGSFSTLEIQRTEQGDSAMYLCASSPTGTSDTQYFGPGTRLTVL.

The V gene is TRBV6-2 or TRBV6-3, the J gene TRBJ2-1, with D possibly matching TRBD2 (6 bases). The CDR3 covers 15 residues. CDR1 is MNHEY, CDR2 SVGEGT, per germline. V shed 2 bases and J shed 1 base, with 9 bases lying between them. The CDR3 sequence: CASSYDGGSYNEQFF. CDR3 nucleotides: TGTGCCAGCAGTTACGACGGGGGATCCTACAATGAGCAGTTCTTC.

This clonotype showed up many times. V and J are TRBV12-3 or TRBV12-4 and TRBJ2-1, with 7 nucleotides matching TRBD2. CDR3 length equals 12 residues. V lost 6 bases and J lost 8; bases outside the gene matches: 4. CDR3 bases: TGTGCCAGCAGCCAACTAGCGTATGAGCAGTTCTTC. The encoded protein is CASSQLAYEQFF.

The chain combines TRBV20-1 with TRBJ2-4; the D is unclear. The germline gives CDR1 DFQATT, CDR2 SNEGSKA (reference sequence). The CDR3 totals 11 residues. V was trimmed by 3 bases and J by 7 bases, leaving 7 bases between them. The CDR3 region has the DNA TGCAGTGCTAGTTACAAGAACATTCAGTACTTC. Protein product: CSASYKNIQYF.

CDR3 sequence reads: CASSVGKGAYNEQFF. CDR3 in DNA: TGTGCCAGCAGCGTGGGAAAGGGAGCCTACAATGAGCAGTTCTTC. The genes are TRBV9 and TRBJ2-1, with D tentatively TRBD2 (5 bases). Between the trimmed V and J ends, which lost 2 bases and 2 bases, there was a span of 11 bases. This CDR3 contains 15 residues. Germline V gene sequence: CDR1 SGDLS, CDR2 YYNGEE.